This TCR beta chain comes out of a study of shared T cell receptors in the human thymus. The assay was immunoSEQ multiplex PCR, and TCRdb's table has in-frame clones only and misses some. This sample has about 380,000 clones, with 95% found just once. Germline CDR1 and CDR2: MRHNA and SNTAGT. The V gene lost 0 bases and the J gene lost 2 bases, with 13 bases spanning the gap. The CDR3 loop spans 16 amino acids. This sequence was found in a human donor. Sequenced material: thymocytes. The chain recombines TRBV6-4 with TRBJ1-1; the D gene is possibly TRBD1 (5 bases). The CDR3 sequence is CASSDSSRGSNTEAFF. The CDR3 nucleotides are TGTGCCAGCAGTGACTCGTCCCGGGGCAGTAACACTGAAGCTTTCTTT.